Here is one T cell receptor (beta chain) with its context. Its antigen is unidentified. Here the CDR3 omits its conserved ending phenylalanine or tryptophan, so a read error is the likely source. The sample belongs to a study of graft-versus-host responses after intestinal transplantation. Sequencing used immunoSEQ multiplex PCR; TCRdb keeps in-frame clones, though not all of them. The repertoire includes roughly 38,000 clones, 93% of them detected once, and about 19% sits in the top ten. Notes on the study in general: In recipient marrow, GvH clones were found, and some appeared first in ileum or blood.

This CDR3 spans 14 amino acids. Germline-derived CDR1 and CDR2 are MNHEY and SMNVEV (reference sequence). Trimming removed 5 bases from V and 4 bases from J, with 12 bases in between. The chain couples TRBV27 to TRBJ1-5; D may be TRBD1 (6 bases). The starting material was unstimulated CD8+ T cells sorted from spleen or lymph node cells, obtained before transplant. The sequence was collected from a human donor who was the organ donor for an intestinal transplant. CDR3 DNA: TGTGCCAGCAGTCCCGGGACATTGAATCAGCCCCAGCATCTT. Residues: CASSPGTLNQPQHL.